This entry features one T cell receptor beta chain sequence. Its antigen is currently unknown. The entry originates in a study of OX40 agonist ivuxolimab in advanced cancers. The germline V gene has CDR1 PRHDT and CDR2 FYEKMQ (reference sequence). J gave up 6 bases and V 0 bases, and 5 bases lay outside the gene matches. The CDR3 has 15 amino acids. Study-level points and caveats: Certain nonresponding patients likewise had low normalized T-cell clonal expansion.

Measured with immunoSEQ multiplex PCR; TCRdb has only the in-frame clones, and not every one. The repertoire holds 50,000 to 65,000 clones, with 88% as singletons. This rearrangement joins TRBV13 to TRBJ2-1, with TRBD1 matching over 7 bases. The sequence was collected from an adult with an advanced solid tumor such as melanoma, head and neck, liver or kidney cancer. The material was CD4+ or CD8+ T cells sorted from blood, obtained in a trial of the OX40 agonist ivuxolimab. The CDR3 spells CASSLGWGTVNEQFF. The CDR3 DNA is TGTGCCAGCAGCTTAGGCTGGGGGACAGTCAATGAGCAGTTCTTC.